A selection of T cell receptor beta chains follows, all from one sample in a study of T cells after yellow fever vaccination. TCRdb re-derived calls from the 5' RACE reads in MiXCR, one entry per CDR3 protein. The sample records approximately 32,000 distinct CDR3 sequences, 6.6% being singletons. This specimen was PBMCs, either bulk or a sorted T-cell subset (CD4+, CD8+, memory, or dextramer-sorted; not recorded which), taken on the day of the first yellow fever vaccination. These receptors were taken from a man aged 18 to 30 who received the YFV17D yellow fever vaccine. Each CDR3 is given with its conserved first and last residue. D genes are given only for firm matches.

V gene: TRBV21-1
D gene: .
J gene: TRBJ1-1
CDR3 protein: CASSKARVQGNTEAFF

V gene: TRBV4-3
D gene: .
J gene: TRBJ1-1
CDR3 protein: CASSQEKTESNTEAFF

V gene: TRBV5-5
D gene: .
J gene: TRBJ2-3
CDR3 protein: CASSLEWGADTPYF

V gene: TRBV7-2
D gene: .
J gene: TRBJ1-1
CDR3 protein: CASSPQGGAFF

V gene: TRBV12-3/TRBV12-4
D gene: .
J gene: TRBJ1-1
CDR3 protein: CASRGMNTEAFF

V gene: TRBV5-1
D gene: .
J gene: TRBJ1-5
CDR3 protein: CASSLGPNQPQHF

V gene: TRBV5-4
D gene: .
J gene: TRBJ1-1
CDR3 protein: CARSLWNTEAFF

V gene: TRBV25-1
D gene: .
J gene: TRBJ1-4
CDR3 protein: CASLITRCRPRTSNEKLFF

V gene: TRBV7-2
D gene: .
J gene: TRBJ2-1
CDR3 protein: CASSLSFYNEQFF

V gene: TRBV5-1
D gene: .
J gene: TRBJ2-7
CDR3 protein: CASSQTPGYEQYF

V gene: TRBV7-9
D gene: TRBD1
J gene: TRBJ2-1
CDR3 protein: CASSLPGQGTGKQFF

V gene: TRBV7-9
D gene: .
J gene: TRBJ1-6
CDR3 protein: CASSFRNLNSPLHF

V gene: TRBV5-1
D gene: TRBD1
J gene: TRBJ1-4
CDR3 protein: CASSLVGATTGSTNEKLFF

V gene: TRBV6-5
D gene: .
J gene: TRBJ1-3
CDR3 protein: CASSYSIMGSGNTIYF

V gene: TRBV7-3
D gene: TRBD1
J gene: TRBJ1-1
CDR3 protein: CASSRGGLLNTEAFF

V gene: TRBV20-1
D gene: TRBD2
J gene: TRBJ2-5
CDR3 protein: CSATGTRSFETQYF

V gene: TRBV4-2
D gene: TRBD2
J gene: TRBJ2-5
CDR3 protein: CASSQEGTGRGETQYF

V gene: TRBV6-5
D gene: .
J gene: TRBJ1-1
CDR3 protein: CASSYSSTGSEAFF

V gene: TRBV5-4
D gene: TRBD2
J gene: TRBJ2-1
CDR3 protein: CASSLFSGGRPGNEQFF

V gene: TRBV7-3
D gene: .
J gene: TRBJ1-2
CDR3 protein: CASSLVPGKDYGYTF

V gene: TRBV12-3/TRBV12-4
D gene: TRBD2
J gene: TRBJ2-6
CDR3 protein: CASSRSGGGSGANVLTF

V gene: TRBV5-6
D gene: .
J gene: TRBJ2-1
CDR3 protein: CASSLTNEQFF

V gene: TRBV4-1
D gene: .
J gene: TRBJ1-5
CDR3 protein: CASSQAPADKNQPQHF

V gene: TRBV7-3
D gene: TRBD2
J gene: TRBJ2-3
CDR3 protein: CASSPTGLASVDTQYF

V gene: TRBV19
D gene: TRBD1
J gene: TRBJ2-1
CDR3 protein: CASSMGPGQWTYNEQFF

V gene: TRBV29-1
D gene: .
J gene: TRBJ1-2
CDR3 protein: CSVASLRDGYTF

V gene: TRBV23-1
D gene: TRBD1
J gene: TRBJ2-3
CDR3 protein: CASSQDRADTQYF

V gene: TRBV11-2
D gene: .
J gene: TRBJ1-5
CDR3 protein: CASSSPAGWGNQPQHF

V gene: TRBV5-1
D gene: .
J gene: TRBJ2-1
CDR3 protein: CASSSGQGDRNEQFF

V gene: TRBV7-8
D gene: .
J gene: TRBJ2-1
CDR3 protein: CASWSLREPYNEQFF

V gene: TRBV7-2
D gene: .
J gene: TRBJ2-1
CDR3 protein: CASSSRGRYNEQFF

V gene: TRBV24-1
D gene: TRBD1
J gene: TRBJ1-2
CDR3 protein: CATSDPGQGGGYTF

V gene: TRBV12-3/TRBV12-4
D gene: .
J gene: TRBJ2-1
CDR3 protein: CASSLAAGWNEQFF

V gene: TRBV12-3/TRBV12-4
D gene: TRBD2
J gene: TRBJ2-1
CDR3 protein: CASSFFIRGLAVPSSYNEQFF

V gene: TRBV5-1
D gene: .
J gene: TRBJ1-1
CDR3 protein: CASSSQGNEGTEAFF

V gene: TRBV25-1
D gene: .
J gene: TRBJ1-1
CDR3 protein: CASSPRTGNTEAFF

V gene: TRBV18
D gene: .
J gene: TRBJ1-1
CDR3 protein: CASSPSSRPGDTEAFF

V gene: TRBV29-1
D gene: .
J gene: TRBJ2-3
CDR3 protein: CSVEDPLSASTDTQYF

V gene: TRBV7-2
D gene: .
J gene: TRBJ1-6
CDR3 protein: CASSSQAGDSPLHF

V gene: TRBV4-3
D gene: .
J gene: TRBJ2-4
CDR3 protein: CASSQESSRAKNLQYF